The next 7 T cell receptor beta chains were all read from a single sample in a study of metastatic and nonmetastatic thyroid tumors. There were no patients who had received any treatment before thyroid surgery. MiXCR re-clonotyped the PCR reads for TCRdb. The table includes about 24,000 clones, around 23% detected once. The sequenced sample consisted of blood. Every receptor here comes from a male donor with papillary thyroid cancer or a benign thyroid nodule (not recorded which). Some clones in this sample may be carry-over from other donors' samples.

This clone was seen many times. The J gene is TRBJ2-2, the V gene TRBV28; no clear D. Trimming removed 3 bases at V and 0 bases at J, with 8 bases between. The germline V gene encodes CDR1 MDHEN and CDR2 SYDVKM. The CDR3 runs to 15 residues. The CDR3 region has the DNA TGTGCCAGCAGTTTCTCTTCGACGAACACCGGGGAGCTGTTTTTT. Amino acids: CASSFSSTNTGELFF.

Concerning this clone: A read error may be the cause here, since a much bigger clone is one base away. The V call is TRBV5-4, the J call TRBJ2-7, with a tentative D call TRBD2 (6 bases). Germline assignment: CDR1 SGHNT and CDR2 YYREEE (reference sequence). The CDR3 is made up of 13 amino acids. V shed 2 bases and J shed 0 bases, with 6 bases lying between them. The CDR3 region is CASSFGSSYEQYF. CDR3 in DNA: TGTGCCAGCAGCTTCGGGAGCTCCTACGAGCAGTACTTC.

In regard to this clone: This sequence may be a read error, since a much larger clone differs from it by one base. Other DNA sequences in the same sample also yield this CDR3. The V call is TRBV3-1, the J call TRBJ1-6; the match to TRBD1 covers 7 bases. Germline V gene data show CDR1 as LGHDT and CDR2 as YNNKEL (reference sequence). This CDR3 contains 16 residues. This chain's CDR3 is CASSHAGTVNNSPLHF. For the CDR3, the DNA is TGTGCCAGTAGCCATGCTGGGACAGTTAATAATTCACCCCTCCACTTT.

As regards this clone: This likely comes from a read error, as the CDR3 has no conserved phenylalanine or tryptophan at its end. The CDR3 coding sequence is TGTGCCAGCAGCTTAGTCCAGAGCTCCTACAATGAGCAGTACTAC. This sequence encodes CASSLVQSSYNEQYY. The chain uses TRBV7-3 and TRBJ2-1; D uncertain. The end of the DNA aligns better with TRBJ2-7, so the J call may be wrong. Germline V lookup: CDR1 SGHTA, CDR2 FQGTGA. The CDR3 sequence is 15 residues long.

Comments on this clone: This may be a read error: a much more frequent sequence differs by one nucleotide. This CDR3 is missing its conserved last phenylalanine or tryptophan, likely due to a read error. This chain uses TRBV29-1 with TRBJ2-1; 11 positions agree with TRBD2. The germline V gene encodes CDR1 SQVTM and CDR2 ANQGSEA. The J segment lost 12 bases and the V segment lost 6 bases, leaving 4 bases of the junction unmatched. This CDR3 spans 11 amino acids. The CDR3 DNA follows: TGCAGCGTCGCCACTAGCGGGAGGCAGTTCATC. This codes for CSVATSGRQFI.

The rearrangement uses TRBV6-1 and TRBJ2-2; 11 positions match TRBD1. Unmatched junction bases numbered 16, after V lost 9 bases and J lost 7 bases. Germline V gene lookup returns CDR1 MNHNS and CDR2 SASEGT. The CDR3 loop spans 17 amino acids. CDR3 nucleotides: TGTGCCAGTAACCAACCATGGGACAGGGGGAATCACGGGGAGCTGTTTTTT. Protein product: CASNQPWDRGNHGELFF.

The V and J genes are TRBV9 and TRBJ1-1; D perhaps matches TRBD1 (5 bases). The CDR3 loop spans 14 amino acids. Trimming left V 4 bases short and J 9 bases short, with 19 bases between. Per germline, CDR1 SGDLS and CDR2 YYNGEE. CDR3 sequence reads: CASSPDVGGGKAFF. CDR3 nucleotide sequence: TGTGCCAGCAGCCCAGATGTTGGGGGGGGGAAAGCTTTCTTT.